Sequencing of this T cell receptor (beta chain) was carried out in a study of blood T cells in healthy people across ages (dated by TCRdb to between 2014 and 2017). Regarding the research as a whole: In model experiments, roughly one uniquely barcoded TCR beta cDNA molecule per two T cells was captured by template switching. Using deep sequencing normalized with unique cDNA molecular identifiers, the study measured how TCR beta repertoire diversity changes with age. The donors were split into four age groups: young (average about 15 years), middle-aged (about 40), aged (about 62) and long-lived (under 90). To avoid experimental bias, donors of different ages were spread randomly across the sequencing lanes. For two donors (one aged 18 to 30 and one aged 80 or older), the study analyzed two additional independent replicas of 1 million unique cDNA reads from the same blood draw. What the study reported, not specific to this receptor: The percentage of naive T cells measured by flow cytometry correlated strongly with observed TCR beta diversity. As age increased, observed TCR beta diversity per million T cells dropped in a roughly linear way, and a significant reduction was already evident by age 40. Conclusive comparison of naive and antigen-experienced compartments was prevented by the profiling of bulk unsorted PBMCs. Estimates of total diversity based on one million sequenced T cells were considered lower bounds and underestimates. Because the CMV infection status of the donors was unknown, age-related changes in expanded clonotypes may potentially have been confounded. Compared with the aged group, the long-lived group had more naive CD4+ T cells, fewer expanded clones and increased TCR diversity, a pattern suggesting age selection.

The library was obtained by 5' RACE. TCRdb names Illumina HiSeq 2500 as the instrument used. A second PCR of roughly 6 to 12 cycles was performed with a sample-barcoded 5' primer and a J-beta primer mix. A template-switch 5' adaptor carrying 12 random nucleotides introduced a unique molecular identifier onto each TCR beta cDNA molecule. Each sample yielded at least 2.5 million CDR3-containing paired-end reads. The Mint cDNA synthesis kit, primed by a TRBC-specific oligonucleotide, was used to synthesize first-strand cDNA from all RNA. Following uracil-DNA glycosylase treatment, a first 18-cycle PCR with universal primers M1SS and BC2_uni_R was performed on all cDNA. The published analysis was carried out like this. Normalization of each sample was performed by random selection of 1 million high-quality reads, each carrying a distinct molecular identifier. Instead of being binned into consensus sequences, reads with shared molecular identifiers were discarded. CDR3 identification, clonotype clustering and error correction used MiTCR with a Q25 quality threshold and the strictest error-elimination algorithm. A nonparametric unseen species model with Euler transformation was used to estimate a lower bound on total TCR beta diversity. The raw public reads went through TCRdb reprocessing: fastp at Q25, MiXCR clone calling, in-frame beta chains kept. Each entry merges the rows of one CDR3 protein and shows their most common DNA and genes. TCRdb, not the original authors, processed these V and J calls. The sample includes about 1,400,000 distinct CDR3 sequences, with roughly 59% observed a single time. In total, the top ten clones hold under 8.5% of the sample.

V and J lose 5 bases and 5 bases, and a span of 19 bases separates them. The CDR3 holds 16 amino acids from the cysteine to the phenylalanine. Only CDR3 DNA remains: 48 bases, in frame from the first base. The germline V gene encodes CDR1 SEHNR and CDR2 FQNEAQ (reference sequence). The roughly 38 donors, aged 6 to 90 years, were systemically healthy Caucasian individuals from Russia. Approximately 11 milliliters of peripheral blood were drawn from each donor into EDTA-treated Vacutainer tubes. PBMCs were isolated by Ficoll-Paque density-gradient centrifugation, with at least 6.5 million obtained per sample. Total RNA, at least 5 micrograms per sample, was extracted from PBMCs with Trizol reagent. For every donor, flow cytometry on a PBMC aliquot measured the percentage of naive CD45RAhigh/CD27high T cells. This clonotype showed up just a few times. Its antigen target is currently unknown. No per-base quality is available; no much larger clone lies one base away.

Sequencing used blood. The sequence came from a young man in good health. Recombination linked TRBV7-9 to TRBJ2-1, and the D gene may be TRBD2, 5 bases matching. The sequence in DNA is TGTGCCAGCAGCCTTTTTGTTGGTAGCGACAACAATGAGCAGTTCTTC. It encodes CASSLFVGSDNNEQFF.